The source of this T cell receptor (beta chain) is a study of CD8+ T cells in alopecia areata. Study background: Treated patients were given 5 to 10 mg oral tofacitinib twice daily. Scoring of treated patients' severity used the percentage of affected scalp area. Whole-study findings and limits: Lesional tissue from the scalp (especially in alopecia totalis/universalis) showed higher clonality than normal scalp. Significant decreases in scalp clonality and expanded CD8+ clones followed tofacitinib treatment.

Following RNA extraction, reverse transcription yielded cDNA that acted as the sequencing template. Generated by immunoSEQ multiplex PCR, the TCRdb table keeps only in-frame clones and is missing some. In the table there are approximately 7,400 clones, around 66% of which are singletons. As regards this clone: Its antigen is as yet unknown.

As for treatment: oral pan-JAK inhibitor, 5-10 mg twice daily. Obtained from alopecia areata patients were lesional scalp punch biopsies along with peripheral blood. This TCR was recovered from a human donor with alopecia areata. The source was skin, collected at week 4, from a patient treated with tofacitinib.

The DNA for the CDR3 is TGTGCCAGCAGCCAAGATCTCTTGCGGGGGGCGCGTCAGACCCAGTACTTC. Its translation is CASSQDLLRGARQTQYF. This chain connects TRBV14 to TRBJ2-5; 8 bases are a match to TRBD2. Germline CDR1 is SGHDN and CDR2 is FVKESK. The CDR3 is 17 amino acids. Trimming removed 0 bases from V and 6 bases from J; junction bases left unmatched: 12. The complete variable domain, with remaining parts taken from reference TRBV14 and TRBJ2-5, reads EAGVTQFPSHSVIEKGQTVTLRCDPISGHDNLYWYRRVMGKEIKFLLHFVKESKQDESGMPNNRFLAERTGGTYSTLKVQPAELEDSGVYFCASSQDLLRGARQTQYFGPGTRLLVL.